The 5 T cell receptor beta chains below all came from one sample that was sequenced in a study of CD8 T cells in Susac syndrome. Reverse transcription used about 0.45 to 1 ug RNA and random hexamers. Each CDR3 protein is one row after TCRdb ran MiXCR on the immunoSEQ multiplex PCR reads. The table has about 120,000 distinct CDR3 sequences, nearly 96% seen once. Sequences were obtained from CD4+ T cells from PBMCs. Source of these receptors: a human donor with Susac syndrome.

The chain employs TRBV20-1 and TRBJ2-1; perhaps D is TRBD1 or TRBD2 (5 bases each). CDR3 length: 14 residues. V dropped 1 base and J dropped 4 bases, with 11 bases sitting between them. Germline V CDR1 and CDR2: DFQATT, SNEGSKA (reference sequence). CDR3 protein: CSARGGRGYNEQFF. The CDR3 coding sequence is TGCAGTGCTAGAGGGGGGAGAGGATACAATGAGCAGTTCTTC.

J is TRBJ1-5 and V is TRBV18; D might be TRBD1 (5 bases). The length of the CDR3 is 13 residues. Germline-derived CDR1 and CDR2 are KGHSH and LQKENI. Trimming took 6 bases from V and 8 from J, leaving 14 bases between them. As DNA, the CDR3 is TGTGCCAGCTCGGAACGGGGACGCGAGCCCCAGCATTTT. Translated, it gives CASSERGREPQHF.

The V call is TRBV29-1, the J call TRBJ2-3, with 12 bases identical to TRBD2. V trimming: 7 bases; J trimming: 2 bases; junction bases outside the gene matches: 4. The CDR3 is 14 amino acids. Germline V gene data show CDR1 as SQVTM and CDR2 as ANQGSEA. The CDR3 region has the DNA TGCAGCGCTGGACTAGCGGGACTCACAGATACGCAGTATTTT. Amino acid sequence: CSAGLAGLTDTQYF.

This chain links TRBV20-1 with TRBJ2-2, with TRBD2 identical over 11 bases. The trim removed 1 base at V and 4 bases at J, leaving 8 bases unmatched. Germline CDR1 is DFQATT and CDR2 is SNEGSKA (reference sequence). This CDR3 has 17 amino acids. CDR3: CSARGYSGRASTGELFF. In DNA form, the CDR3 reads TGCAGTGCTAGAGGATATAGCGGGAGGGCCAGCACCGGGGAGCTGTTTTTT.

This chain joins TRBV20-1 and TRBJ2-5, with TRBD2 as a possible D gene (6 bases). The V gene lost 0 bases and the J gene lost 4 bases, with 15 bases spanning the gap. Per germline, CDR1 DFQATT and CDR2 SNEGSKA (reference sequence). CDR3 length: 15 amino acids. The CDR3, as DNA: TGCAGTGCTAGAGATAGCACGGGAGCCGGAGAGACCCAGTACTTC. The encoded protein is CSARDSTGAGETQYF.